This entry lists 20 T cell receptor beta chains sequenced from one sample in a study of blood T cell repertoires in COVID-19. Clones were read by immunoSEQ multiplex PCR, and TCRdb kept only the in-frame ones, dropping some. Of roughly 180,000 clones listed, approximately 84% are singletons. The sequenced sample was PBMCs or T cells enriched from blood (not recorded which). The source is a woman aged 35 to 49 with acute COVID-19.

The chain links TRBV5-1 to TRBJ2-3, with 13 positions matching TRBD2. The CDR3 has 17 residues. Germline V lookup: CDR1 SGHRS, CDR2 YFSETQ. V lost 6 bases and J lost 0; bases outside the gene matches: 7. The CDR3 bases are TGCGCCAGCACCTGGGGACTAGCGGGGCTTAGCACAGATACGCAGTATTTT. It specifies CASTWGLAGLSTDTQYF. The entire variable domain, with the rest obtained from reference TRBV5-1 and TRBJ2-3, is as follows: KAGVTQTPRYLIKTRGQQVTLSCSPISGHRSVSWYQQTPGQGLQFLFEYFSETQRNKGNFPGRFSGRQFSNSRSEMNVSTLELGDSALYLCASTWGLAGLSTDTQYFGPGTRLTVL.

The rearrangement links TRBV5-4 to TRBJ2-6; 7 nucleotides agree with TRBD2. Germline V gene data show CDR1 as SGHNT and CDR2 as YYREEE (reference sequence). This CDR3 is built from 20 residues. With 6 bases clipped from V and 0 bases from J, the junction kept 18 bases outside the gene matches. CDR3 nucleotide sequence: TGTGCCAGCACGGGGGGTTTTTCCGGGACTGGGTACTCTGGGGCCAACGTCCTGACTTTC. Encoded protein: CASTGGFSGTGYSGANVLTF. Full variable domain (outside the CDR3, taken from reference TRBV5-4 and TRBJ2-6): ETGVTQSPTHLIKTRGQQVTLRCSSQSGHNTVSWYQQALGQGPQFIFQYYREEENGRGNFPPRFSGLQFPNYSSELNVNALELDDSALYLCASTGGFSGTGYSGANVLTFGAGSRLTVL.

This chain uses TRBV12-3 or TRBV12-4 with TRBJ1-1; no clear D. The V end lost 6 bases, the J end lost 5 bases, and 10 bases lay between the germline ends. This CDR3 contains 12 residues. This chain's CDR3 is CASSGGFTEAFF. CDR3 nucleotide sequence: TGTGCCAGCAGCGGCGGTTTTACTGAAGCTTTCTTT.

The chain joins TRBV5-4 to TRBJ1-4; D is possibly TRBD1 (6 bases). The CDR3 loop spans 14 amino acids. Germline assignment: CDR1 SGHNT and CDR2 YYREEE (reference sequence). Trimming took off 0 bases at V and 6 bases at J, with 9 bases between the two ends. The CDR3: CASSLGQGYEKLFF. CDR3 DNA: TGTGCCAGCAGCTTGGGGCAGGGGTATGAAAAACTGTTTTTT.

The gene calls are TRBV27 and TRBJ2-7, with D tentatively TRBD1 (6 bases). This CDR3 region has 13 residues. V gave up 3 bases and J gave up 4 bases, with 10 bases separating them. Germline V gene lookup returns CDR1 MNHEY and CDR2 SMNVEV (reference sequence). CDR3 coding DNA: TGTGCCAGCAGTTTTACAGGGCCATACGAGCAGTACTTC. Protein product: CASSFTGPYEQYF.

This chain uses TRBV7-9 with TRBJ1-6, with 9 bases that match TRBD1. The CDR3 is 18 amino acids. Germline assignment: CDR1 SEHNR and CDR2 FQNEAQ (reference sequence). Trimming cost V 5 bases and J 9 bases; bases outside gene matches: 17. CDR3 coding DNA: TGTGCCAGCAGCAAAGCATGGCAGGGGACAGGGATTCCTTCACCCCTCCACTTT. Amino acids: CASSKAWQGTGIPSPLHF.

This clone was counted between two and nine times. The J gene is TRBJ1-1, the V gene TRBV18, with D hard to call. The CDR3 extends over 13 amino acids. The V gene lost 5 bases and the J gene lost 7 bases, with 14 bases spanning the gap. Looked up from germline, CDR1 is KGHSH and CDR2 is LQKENI. CDR3 nucleotides: TGTGCCAGCTCAAACCTGAGAGAGATTGAAGCTTTCTTT. It codes for CASSNLREIEAFF.

The chain recombines TRBV7-3 with TRBJ1-1, with D possibly being TRBD1 (6 bases). This CDR3 has 13 residues. CDR1 and CDR2 from the germline V gene are SGHTA and FQGTGA. V dropped 4 bases and J dropped 2 bases, with 8 bases sitting between them. The CDR3 loop is CASSSGTNTEAFF. The CDR3 region has the DNA TGTGCCAGCAGCTCCGGGACAAACACTGAAGCTTTCTTT.

This clone has a handful of counts. V usage is TRBV20-1 and J usage is TRBJ1-1; the D gene is possibly TRBD1 (6 bases). The CDR3 loop spans 11 amino acids. The V gene's germline CDR1 is DFQATT and CDR2 SNEGSKA (reference sequence). Trimming cost V 5 bases and J 7 bases, with 11 bases left between them. The CDR3, as DNA: TGCAGTGCTTGGACAGATCTTGAAGCTTTCTTT. Its protein product is CSAWTDLEAFF.

V usage is TRBV7-9 and J usage is TRBJ1-2, with TRBD1 identical over 8 bases. Trimming removed 4 bases from V and 5 bases from J; junction bases left unmatched: 6. CDR1 is SEHNR, CDR2 FQNEAQ, per germline (reference sequence). The CDR3 is 14 residues long. CDR3 DNA sequence: TGTGCCAGCAGCTCCGGACAGGGTTCTTATGGCTACACCTTC. Residues: CASSSGQGSYGYTF.

The CDR3 is CASQISGSYNEQFF. The CDR3 DNA sequence: TGTGCCAGTCAGATTAGCGGATCCTACAATGAGCAGTTCTTC. The rearrangement links TRBV19 to TRBJ2-1; D is possibly TRBD2 (6 bases). V was cut by 8 bases and J by 1 base, with 12 bases left in between. CDR1 and CDR2 from the germline V gene are LNHDA and SQIVND (reference sequence). This CDR3 is 14 amino acids long.

The V call is TRBV2, the J call TRBJ2-1; D gene ambiguous. Germline CDR1 SNHLY, CDR2 FYNNEI. Trimming stripped 7 bases from V and 0 bases from J, with 4 bases between. The CDR3 has 12 amino acids. The CDR3 loop reads CASTNSYNEQFF. The CDR3 nucleotides are TGTGCCAGCACAAACTCCTACAATGAGCAGTTCTTC.

The chain combines TRBV30 with TRBJ1-1; TRBD1 might be the D (5 bases). With 3 bases removed from V and 0 bases from J, the gap between germline ends came to 11 bases. This CDR3 is built from 14 residues. Germline lookup yields CDR1 GTSNPN and CDR2 SVGIG (reference sequence). Here the CDR3 reads CAWRGGYLNTEAFF. For the CDR3, the DNA is TGTGCCTGGAGGGGGGGGTATTTGAACACTGAAGCTTTCTTT.

This clone was seen more than once but under ten times. The J gene is TRBJ1-1, the V gene TRBV2; TRBD1 might be the D (5 bases). This CDR3 is 15 amino acids long. Trimming took off 5 bases at V and 5 bases at J, with 18 bases between the two ends. Germline CDR1 and CDR2: SNHLY and FYNNEI. The CDR3 here is CASSFLTAGSTEAFF. The CDR3 DNA follows: TGTGCCAGCAGTTTCTTGACAGCGGGGAGTACTGAAGCTTTCTTT.

The chain uses TRBV10-3 and TRBJ1-1; no clear D gene. The length of the CDR3 is 15 residues. V was pared by 1 base and J by 5 bases, with 14 bases between. Germline loops: CDR1 ENHRY, CDR2 SYGVKD. In DNA form, the CDR3 reads TGTGCCATCAGTGAGTACGACGGGAGTGGGACTGAAGCTTTCTTT. It codes for CAISEYDGSGTEAFF.

V is TRBV2 and J is TRBJ2-2, with a weak D call TRBD1 (5 bases). CDR1 and CDR2 (germline): SNHLY, FYNNEI. This CDR3 contains 14 residues. With 7 bases removed from V and 1 base from J, the gap between germline ends came to 10 bases. CDR3 bases: TGTGCCAGCACCGGACAACTGAACACCGGGGAGCTGTTTTTT. This sequence encodes CASTGQLNTGELFF.

The CDR3 is CATSRDRPGGTGELFF. The CDR3 nucleotides read TGTGCCACCAGCAGAGATCGGCCAGGTGGGACCGGGGAGCTGTTTTTT. This chain uses TRBV15 with TRBJ2-2; D remains ambiguous. This CDR3 contains 16 residues. Germline V lookup: CDR1 LNHNV, CDR2 YYDKDF (reference sequence). Trimming cost V 0 bases and J 5 bases, with 13 bases left between them.

This clone turned up a few times. The chain has TRBV7-3 and TRBJ2-1; D is possibly TRBD2 (6 bases). V gave up 3 bases and J gave up 3 bases, with 12 bases separating them. Germline V gene data show CDR1 as SGHTA and CDR2 as FQGTGA. This CDR3 is built from 15 residues. CDR3 nucleotides: TGTGCCAGCAGCTTTGCGGGGAGAAGCTACAATGAGCAGTTCTTC. Translated, it gives CASSFAGRSYNEQFF. Full variable domain (outside the CDR3, taken from reference TRBV7-3 and TRBJ2-1): GAGVSQTPSNKVTEKGKYVELRCDPISGHTALYWYRQSLGQGPEFLIYFQGTGAADDSGLPNDRFFAVRPEGSVSTLKIQRTERGDSAVYLCASSFAGRSYNEQFFGPGTRLTVL.

V usage is TRBV2 and J usage is TRBJ2-1; a weak D match, TRBD2 (5 bases). Germline CDR1 SNHLY, CDR2 FYNNEI. The CDR3 is 17 residues long. The ends were cut back, 6 bases at V and 7 bases at J, with 25 bases in the middle. CDR3 region: CASSPLLWLVRGNEQFF. The CDR3 DNA reads TGTGCCAGCAGCCCTCTCCTGTGGCTTGTCCGGGGAAATGAGCAGTTCTTC.

Points on this clone: The sample has other DNA sequences that encode this CDR3 too. The chain links TRBV18 to TRBJ1-2, with TRBD1 matching over 8 bases. This CDR3 has 14 residues. Germline V gene sequence: CDR1 KGHSH, CDR2 LQKENI. With V trimmed by 3 bases and J by 0 bases, 0 bases remained unmatched. CDR3 amino acids: CASSPDRANYGYTF. CDR3 in DNA: TGTGCCAGCTCACCGGACAGGGCTAACTATGGCTACACCTTC.